A selection of T cell receptor beta chains follows, all from one sample in a study of cytomegalovirus exposure and HLA in healthy donors. The table came from immunoSEQ multiplex PCR; TCRdb's copy has only in-frame clones and leaves some out. The table lists some 96,000 clones, 64% of them singletons. Sequencing was carried out using PBMCs. These receptors were obtained from a man aged 60-69 years in good health and CMV-seronegative. CDR3s include the opening cysteine and the closing phenylalanine or tryptophan. The order of the fields is clone size, J gene, CDR3 length, V gene, D gene, CDR3 protein, CDR3 DNA. D genes are given only for firm matches. Where a row states a size, it is once, few, many or the class of an expanded clone; other rows omit it.

>.|TRBJ2-7|15|TRBV6-1|TRBD2
CASSEATSGSYEQYF
TGTGCCAGCAGTGAAGCGACTAGCGGGAGTTACGAGCAGTACTTC
>.|TRBJ1-1|15|TRBV29-1|.
CSVGATGTLNTEAFF
TGCAGCGTGGGGGCTACCGGGACATTGAACACTGAAGCTTTCTTT
>few|TRBJ2-1|15|TRBV2|TRBD2
CASRPSGSSYNEQFF
TGTGCCAGCAGGCCTAGCGGAAGCTCCTACAATGAGCAGTTCTTC
>.|TRBJ1-5|15|TRBV6-1|TRBD1
CASSTGGYSNQPQHF
TGTGCCAGCAGTACAGGGGGATATAGCAATCAGCCCCAGCATTTT
>.|TRBJ2-2|16|TRBV9|TRBD2
CASSGLAGVYTGELFF
TGTGCCAGCAGCGGATTAGCGGGAGTGTACACCGGGGAGCTGTTTTTT
>.|TRBJ1-3|15|TRBV5-5|.
CASSSGVSSGNTIYF
TGTGCCAGCAGTTCCGGGGTCAGCTCTGGAAACACCATATATTTT
>.|TRBJ1-1|16|TRBV28|TRBD1
CASSPGQGGGNTEAFF
TGTGCCAGCAGTCCCGGACAGGGAGGGGGGAACACTGAAGCTTTCTTT
>few|TRBJ2-1|16|TRBV5-1|TRBD2
CASSLDASGSYNEQFF
TGCGCCAGCAGCTTGGACGCTAGCGGATCCTACAATGAGCAGTTCTTC
>.|TRBJ2-5|17|TRBV11-3|.
CASSLRGGGFGQETQYF
TGTGCCAGCAGCTTGAGGGGAGGAGGGTTCGGCCAAGAGACCCAGTACTTC
>.|TRBJ2-5|15|TRBV30|TRBD1
CAWRVKGTGAETQYF
TGTGCCTGGAGAGTGAAAGGGACAGGGGCGGAGACCCAGTACTTC
>.|TRBJ1-2|13|TRBV28|TRBD1
CASSADRVRGYTF
TGTGCCAGCAGTGCGGACAGGGTACGAGGCTACACCTTC
>.|TRBJ2-1|17|TRBV27|TRBD1
CASSSSGGLSSYNEQFF
TGTGCCAGCAGTTCCTCAGGGGGCCTAAGCTCCTACAATGAGCAGTTCTTC
>.|TRBJ1-1|15|TRBV11-2|.
CASRPPTGLNTEAFF
TGTGCCAGCCGGCCACCGACAGGCTTGAACACTGAAGCTTTCTTT
>.|TRBJ1-5|15|TRBV6-6|.
CASSSIRRGGQPQHF
TGTGCCAGCAGTTCGATCCGGAGGGGCGGGCAGCCCCAGCATTTT
>.|TRBJ2-1|14|TRBV19|.
CASRDSSTYNEQFF
TGTGCCAGTAGGGACTCTAGCACCTACAATGAGCAGTTCTTC
>few|TRBJ1-2|14|TRBV6-5|TRBD1
CASSGQANNYGYTF
TGTGCCAGCAGCGGACAGGCTAATAACTATGGCTACACCTTC
>.|TRBJ2-7|16|TRBV9|TRBD1
CASSVDPDRDFYEQYF
TGTGCCAGCAGCGTAGATCCGGACAGGGACTTTTACGAGCAGTACTTC
>.|TRBJ2-7|12|TRBV30|.
CAGIGGTYEQYF
TGTGCCGGAATAGGCGGAACCTACGAGCAGTACTTC
>.|TRBJ1-2|14|TRBV6-5|TRBD1
CASRPPGQLYGYTF
TGTGCCAGCAGACCTCCGGGACAGCTCTATGGCTACACCTTC
>.|TRBJ2-5|15|TRBV5-1|TRBD2
CASNRQGLAEETQYF
TGCGCCAGCAACAGACAGGGACTAGCGGAAGAGACCCAGTACTTC
>.|TRBJ1-2|14|TRBV5-4|TRBD1
CATSVGGGGIGYTF
TGTGCCACCTCCGTAGGGGGCGGAGGGATTGGCTACACCTTC
>.|TRBJ2-6|19|TRBV27|.
CASSSPTGTVSSGANVLTF
TGTGCCAGCAGTTCGCCGACCGGGACTGTGAGCTCTGGGGCCAACGTCCTGACTTTC
>.|TRBJ2-7|13|TRBV15|TRBD1
CATSRDRTYEQYF
TGTGCCACCAGCAGGGACAGGACCTACGAGCAGTACTTC
>.|TRBJ1-2|14|TRBV27|TRBD1
CASSLRDRGYGYTF
TGTGCCAGCAGTTTAAGGGACAGGGGATATGGCTACACCTTC
>few|TRBJ2-5|12|TRBV6-1|TRBD2
CASRREPGEQYF
TGTGCCAGCAGGCGGGAGCCGGGTGAGCAGTACTTC
>.|TRBJ2-7|15|TRBV5-1|.
CASSLGSGLTYEQYF
TGCGCCAGCAGCTTGGGATCAGGGCTCACCTACGAGCAGTACTTC
>.|TRBJ2-5|15|TRBV11-2|.
CASNPVTASGETQYF
TGTGCCAGCAACCCTGTGACAGCCTCCGGGGAGACCCAGTACTTC
>few|TRBJ2-2|16|TRBV5-6|TRBD2
CASSLGLAMTSGELFF
TGTGCCAGCAGCTTGGGACTAGCAATGACGTCCGGGGAGCTGTTTTTT
>few|TRBJ2-7|11|TRBV18|TRBD1
CASGQANEQYF
TGTGCCAGCGGACAGGCTAACGAGCAGTACTTC
>.|TRBJ2-5|16|TRBV9|.
CASSVAEGYLQETQYF
TGTGCCAGCAGCGTAGCCGAGGGCTATCTACAAGAGACCCAGTACTTC
>.|TRBJ1-2|15|TRBV6-5|TRBD1
CASSYVKGARYGYTF
TGTGCCAGCAGTTACGTTAAGGGGGCGCGCTATGGCTACACCTTC
>.|TRBJ2-3|16|TRBV2|TRBD2
CASRRLAGGSTDTQYF
TGTGCCAGCAGGAGGTTAGCGGGGGGTAGCACAGATACGCAGTATTTT
>.|TRBJ1-5|15|TRBV4-1|.
CASSRDINSNQPQHF
TGCGCCAGCAGTCGGGACATCAATAGCAATCAGCCCCAGCATTTT
>.|TRBJ2-5|13|TRBV5-4|.
CASSYNRDGTQYF
TGTGCCAGCAGCTACAACAGGGATGGGACCCAGTACTTC
>.|TRBJ1-1|15|TRBV6-1|.
CASSDPRELNTEAFF
TGTGCCAGCAGTGATCCCAGGGAATTGAACACTGAAGCTTTCTTT
>.|TRBJ1-6|14|TRBV5-1|.
CASSLGQSVSPLHF
TGCGCCAGCAGCTTAGGACAGTCTGTTTCACCCCTCCACTTT
>few|TRBJ1-5|12|TRBV6-5|.
CASSYTEGPQHF
TGTGCCAGCAGTTACACCGAGGGACCCCAGCATTTT
>few|TRBJ1-1|18|TRBV13|TRBD1
CASSLTRWGQASDTEAFF
TGTGCCAGCAGCTTGACCCGGTGGGGACAGGCCTCGGACACTGAAGCTTTCTTT
>.|TRBJ2-1|16|TRBV28|TRBD2
CASSAPSSGTYNEQFF
TGTGCCAGCAGTGCCCCATCTAGCGGGACCTACAATGAGCAGTTCTTC
>few|TRBJ2-5|14|TRBV11-3|.
CASSRASGRETQYF
TGTGCCAGCAGCCGTGCGTCAGGGCGGGAGACCCAGTACTTC
>.|TRBJ1-2|13|TRBV14|.
CASSQGANYGYTF
TGTGCCAGCAGCCAAGGAGCTAACTATGGCTACACCTTC
>.|TRBJ1-5|14|TRBV5-5|.
CASSIRTDNQPQHF
TGTGCCAGCAGCATCCGGACAGACAATCAGCCCCAGCATTTT
>.|TRBJ1-2|14|TRBV6-5|.
CASSPRRDWSGYTF
TGTGCCAGCAGTCCCCGCCGGGACTGGAGTGGCTACACCTTC
>.|TRBJ1-3|14|TRBV28|.
CASRQMRLGNTIYF
TGTGCCAGCAGACAAATGAGGCTCGGAAACACCATATATTTT
>.|TRBJ1-1|13|TRBV18|.
CASSPASGTTLAF
TGTGCCAGCTCACCGGCATCCGGGACAACTCTGGCCTTT
>once|TRBJ2-3|15|TRBV7-2|.
CASSGDSSRTDTQYF
TGTGCCAGCAGCGGGGACTCTTCGCGCACAGATACGCAGTATTTT
>.|TRBJ2-1|16|TRBV5-1|TRBD1
CASSNDRAGSYNEQFF
TGCGCCAGCAGCAACGACAGGGCTGGTTCCTACAATGAGCAGTTCTTC
>.|TRBJ2-1|14|TRBV11-3|TRBD2
CASSLSGRAHEQFF
TGTGCCAGCAGCCTAAGCGGGAGGGCCCATGAGCAGTTCTTC
>.|TRBJ2-2|17|TRBV28|.
CASSLTVGLGVTGELFF
TGTGCCAGCAGTTTAACAGTCGGTCTGGGTGTCACCGGGGAGCTGTTTTTT
>.|TRBJ2-1|15|TRBV5-1|TRBD2
CASSTAGGSYNEQFF
TGCGCCAGCAGCACTGCGGGGGGCTCCTACAATGAGCAGTTCTTC
>.|TRBJ2-7|15|TRBV27|.
CASSLLGGARNEQYF
TGTGCCAGCAGTTTATTGGGGGGGGCTAGGAACGAGCAGTACTTC
>.|TRBJ2-7|14|TRBV18|TRBD2
CASSRSGSSYEQYF
TGTGCCAGCTCCCGTAGCGGGAGTTCCTACGAGCAGTACTTC
>.|TRBJ2-5|16|TRBV7-9|TRBD1
CASSLGDRGLQETQYF
TGTGCCAGCAGCTTAGGGGACAGGGGTCTCCAAGAGACCCAGTACTTC
>.|TRBJ2-7|14|TRBV30|.
CAWSTQGGTYEQYF
TGTGCCTGGAGTACCCAGGGAGGCACCTACGAGCAGTACTTC
>.|TRBJ2-3|15|TRBV25-1|TRBD2
CASSVPSGEGDTQYF
TGTGCCAGCAGTGTTCCTAGCGGGGAAGGAGATACGCAGTATTTT